One TCR beta chain is described in this entry. The antigen is unknown. This record comes from a study of cytomegalovirus exposure and HLA in healthy donors. Germline assignment: CDR1 KGHSH and CDR2 LQKENI. The CDR3 runs to 15 residues. Trimming left V 11 bases short and J 4 bases short, with 23 bases between. The repertoire was sequenced with immunoSEQ multiplex PCR; TCRdb's copy has only in-frame clones and lacks some. The data contain 150,000 or so clones, just under 90% of them singletons. General observations from the study: Approximately 160 TCR beta chains were listed as cytomegalovirus-associated.

The specimen was PBMCs. The TCR was taken from a woman under 40 in good health and CMV-seropositive. V usage is TRBV18 and J usage is TRBJ2-5, with D possibly TRBD1 on 5 matching bases. CDR3 loop: CAGARTDISGETQYF. The CDR3 coding sequence is TGTGCCGGCGCCCGGACGGACATTTCCGGAGAGACCCAGTACTTC.